The 32 T cell receptor beta chains below all came from one sample that was sequenced in a study of T cells in Graves' hyperthyroidism and ophthalmopathy. Amplification of TCR beta CDR3 regions was performed using RNA transcripts as template. A first-round RT-PCR of the TCR CDR3 used the HTBI primer set. One entry per CDR3 protein, called by TCRdb with MiXCR from the multiplex PCR reads. The data hold 700,000 to 850,000 distinct CDR3 sequences, with roughly 32% observed a single time. The specimen sequenced was blood. The receptors were gathered from a middle-aged woman with Graves' hyperthyroidism.

This clonotype was picked up a small number of times. The rearrangement uses TRBV4-3 and TRBJ1-1, with unresolved D. The CDR3 sequence is 14 residues long. Germline lookup yields CDR1 LGHNA and CDR2 YSLEER. V lost 3 bases and J lost 2, with 10 bases in between. The CDR3 is CASSHSQRNTEAFF. In nucleotides, the CDR3 is TGCGCCAGCAGCCATTCACAGCGAAACACTGAAGCTTTCTTT.

Details on this clonotype: Because the CDR3's place on the DNA is in doubt, the DNA is left out and the CDR3 is given as listed by TCRdb. The chain is built from TRBV9 and TRBJ2-2; TRBD1, the D gene given by the table, was not confirmed from the DNA. The CDR3 length equals 17 residues, ends included. Germline V gives CDR1 SGDLS, CDR2 YYNGEE. The CDR3 protein is CASSARDRGRTPGSCFF.

V and J are TRBV10-3 and TRBJ1-4; D perhaps matches TRBD1 (6 bases). This CDR3 is 17 amino acids long. Germline assignment: CDR1 ENHRY and CDR2 SYGVKD. Deletions cut 1 base from V and 2 bases from J, with 14 bases between. The DNA of the CDR3 is TGTGCCATCAGTGAGTTAAGTAGCAGGGGCACTAATGAAAAACTGTTTTTT. This translates into CAISELSSRGTNEKLFF.

V usage is TRBV28 and J usage is TRBJ2-7; TRBD2 aligns across 10 bases. The CDR3 length is 15 residues. Per the germline V gene, CDR1 is MDHEN and CDR2 is SYDVKM. The V gene end was trimmed by 4 bases and the J gene end by 2 bases; junction bases not matched to a gene: 5. The CDR3 DNA reads as TGTGCCAGCAGTTCGTTAGCGGGAGGAGCCTACGAGCAGTACTTC. Translation: CASSSLAGGAYEQYF.

In this sample, this clonotype turned up many times. The CDR3 is CASSLGGTANEKLFF. The CDR3, as DNA: TGTGCCAGCAGCTTAGGAGGGACGGCTAATGAAAAACTGTTTTTT. The chain has TRBV7-2 and TRBJ1-4; D may be TRBD1 (5 bases). Trimming pared 1 base from V and 3 bases from J, leaving 9 bases between. The germline V gene has CDR1 SGHTA and CDR2 FQGNSA. The CDR3 covers 15 residues.

Note on this clonotype: This could be a read error, since a much larger clone is one nucleotide away. The chain joins TRBV2 to TRBJ1-1; TRBD1 matches at 7 bases. Germline V gene lookup returns CDR1 SNHLY and CDR2 FYNNEI. Trimming took 8 bases from V and 4 from J; bases not matched to a gene: 10. CDR3 length: 14 residues. CDR3 region: CASGWTGGGTEAFF. The CDR3 nucleotides read TGTGCCAGCGGTTGGACAGGAGGGGGCACTGAAGCTTTCTTT.

The chain employs TRBV12-3 or TRBV12-4 and TRBJ1-1; maybe TRBD1 (6 bases). This CDR3 has 14 amino acids. Trimming left V 2 bases short and J 5 bases short, with 12 bases between. In DNA, the CDR3 is TGTGCCAGCAGTTTATTGTGGGGGCTTACTGAAGCTTTCTTT. Its translation: CASSLLWGLTEAFF.

This clonotype was picked up many times. The chain recombines TRBV11-3 with TRBJ1-2; 10 bases fit TRBD1. The CDR3 is 13 amino acids. The trim removed 8 bases at V and 6 bases at J, leaving 6 bases unmatched. Germline V CDR1 and CDR2: SGHNT, YENEEA. The CDR3 DNA is TGTGCCAGCGGGCACGGGACAGGGGATGGCTACACCTTC. It is translated as CASGHGTGDGYTF.

A few counts support this clonotype. The rearrangement uses TRBV5-1 and TRBJ2-7, with a tentative D call TRBD1 (7 bases). The CDR3 spans 14 residues. V was cut by 2 bases and J by 5 bases, with 14 bases left in between. CDR1 is SGHRS, CDR2 YFSETQ, per germline. The DNA for the CDR3 is TGCGCCAGCAGCTTCTACAGGGGCGGGAACGAGCAGTACTTC. Translation gives CASSFYRGGNEQYF.

The chain employs TRBV5-1 and TRBJ1-1; D might be TRBD1 (5 bases). V was shortened by 4 bases and J by 4 bases, with 14 bases between the two germline ends. The CDR3 sequence is 14 residues long. Per germline, CDR1 SGHRS and CDR2 YFSETQ. Here the CDR3 DNA reads TGCGCCAGCAGCCAACGGGGGGTCGGCACTGAAGCTTTCTTT. It yields the protein CASSQRGVGTEAFF.

V is TRBV7-8 and J is TRBJ2-7, with D perhaps TRBD1 or TRBD2 (6 bases each). Trimming stripped 3 bases from V and 0 bases from J, with 18 bases between. The CDR3 covers 17 residues. The germline gives CDR1 SGHVS, CDR2 FQNEAQ. DNA for the CDR3: TGTGCCAGCAGCTTTGATGGTTGGGGGGCAAGCTCCTACGAGCAGTACTTC. Residues: CASSFDGWGASSYEQYF.

This clonotype occurred many times. The rearrangement joins TRBV7-9 to TRBJ1-1; D uncertain. V shed 1 base and J shed 4 bases, with 7 bases lying between them. Germline V lookup: CDR1 SEHNR, CDR2 FQNEAQ (reference sequence). The CDR3 loop spans 13 amino acids. CDR3 sequence reads: CASSLGRTTEAFF. CDR3 sequence (DNA): TGTGCCAGCAGCTTAGGGCGGACCACTGAAGCTTTCTTT.

CDR3 in DNA: TGTGCCAGCAGCAAAAGACAGATGAACACTGAAGCTTTCTTT. It is translated as CASSKRQMNTEAFF. V and J are TRBV7-8 and TRBJ1-1; D is possibly TRBD1 (5 bases). Germline CDR1 SGHVS, CDR2 FQNEAQ. This CDR3 is built from 14 residues. V was clipped by 5 bases and J by 0 bases, with 10 bases between them. The full variable domain, with the rest looked up from reference TRBV7-8 and TRBJ1-1, is GAGVSQSPRYKVAKRGQDVALRCDPISGHVSLFWYQQALGQGPEFLTYFQNEAQLDKSGLPSDRFFAERPEGSVSTLKIQRTQQEDSAVYLCASSKRQMNTEAFFGQGTRLTVV.

The V and J genes are TRBV20-1 and TRBJ1-1; TRBD1 might be the D (6 bases). This CDR3 has 12 residues. The V and J ends lost 6 bases and 0 bases respectively, with 8 bases between them. The V gene's germline CDR1 is DFQATT and CDR2 SNEGSKA (reference sequence). CDR3 sequence reads: CSAAGVNTEAFF. CDR3 nucleotide sequence: TGCAGTGCGGCAGGGGTGAACACTGAAGCTTTCTTT.

Only a few counts were recorded for this clonotype. V and J are TRBV19 and TRBJ1-3, with 7 nucleotides matching TRBD1. Germline V lookup: CDR1 LNHDA, CDR2 SQIVND (reference sequence). The ends lost 3 bases at V and 7 bases at J; junction bases unmatched: 6. The CDR3 consists of 14 residues. CDR3 amino acids: CASSIGQGGNTIYF. For the CDR3, the DNA is TGTGCCAGTAGTATTGGGCAGGGGGGGAACACCATATATTTT.

About this clonotype itself: A much more abundant neighbour one base away suggests this may be a read error. V and J are TRBV7-9 and TRBJ1-1; D is unclear. The CDR3 has 12 amino acids. CDR1 is SEHNR and CDR2 is FQNEAQ in the germline V gene (reference sequence). CDR3 loop: CAGSSDRGTAFF. CDR3 DNA sequence: TGTGCCGGCAGCTCAGATCGAGGAACAGCTTTCTTT.

The rearrangement links TRBV2 to TRBJ1-2, with D possibly being TRBD1 (5 bases). The CDR3 contains 13 residues. Trimming removed 8 bases at V and 3 bases at J, with 13 bases between. Germline loops: CDR1 SNHLY, CDR2 FYNNEI. Here the CDR3 reads CASVRDRDYGYTF. CDR3 sequence (DNA): TGTGCCAGCGTCAGGGATAGGGACTATGGCTACACCTTC.

Of note for this clonotype: This may stem from a read error, because a much larger clone lies one nucleotide away. V is TRBV7-9 and J is TRBJ1-3; no clear D gene. This CDR3 has 14 residues. Germline-derived CDR1 and CDR2 are SEHNR and FQNEAQ (reference sequence). With 8 bases removed from V and 0 bases from J, the gap between germline ends came to 11 bases. The CDR3 reads CASGDPSSGNTIYF. The CDR3 nucleotides read TGTGCCAGCGGGGATCCAAGCTCTGGAAACACCATATATTTT.

Turning to this clonotype: This clone may be a read error of a much larger clone one base away. V and J are TRBV10-1 and TRBJ1-4; D ambiguous. This CDR3 contains 13 residues. The germline gives CDR1 WNHNN, CDR2 SYGVQD (reference sequence). In nucleotides, the CDR3 is TGCGCCAGCGGTGATCCGGGTCTGGAAAAACTGTTTTTT. Amino acids: CASGDPGLEKLFF.

The chain combines TRBV7-2 with TRBJ1-2; D call uncertain. The V gene lost 6 bases and the J gene lost 4 bases, with 15 bases spanning the gap. The CDR3 consists of 14 residues. Germline CDR1 reads SGHTA; CDR2 reads FQGNSA. CDR3 loop: CASRNIREGYGYTF. For the CDR3, the DNA is TGTGCCAGCAGAAACATAAGGGAGGGCTATGGCTACACCTTC.

This clonotype was counted a few times. The chain couples TRBV24-1 to TRBJ1-1, with TRBD1 identical over 7 bases. There are 13 residues in the CDR3. Trimming took 7 bases from V and 6 from J; bases not matched to a gene: 7. Per the germline V gene, CDR1 is KGHDR and CDR2 is SFDVKD. CDR3 sequence reads: CATRQTGISEAFF. The CDR3 nucleotides are TGTGCCACCAGGCAGACAGGGATTTCTGAAGCTTTCTTT.

This clonotype was seen more than once but under ten times. The chain employs TRBV19 and TRBJ2-6, with D perhaps TRBD1 (5 bases). The CDR3 sequence is 15 residues long. Trimming left V 5 bases short and J 2 bases short, with 10 bases between. Germline V lookup: CDR1 LNHDA, CDR2 SQIVND (reference sequence). The CDR3 DNA reads TGTGCCAGTAGTCCCGACAGACCTGGGGCCAACGTCCTGACTTTC. Protein sequence: CASSPDRPGANVLTF.

In the case of this clonotype: A much larger clone differs from this one at a single base, so this may be a read error. V usage is TRBV19 and J usage is TRBJ1-1; a weak D match, TRBD1 (5 bases). V was clipped by 7 bases and J by 11 bases, with 17 bases between them. The CDR3 spans 12 residues. Germline CDR1 and CDR2: LNHDA and SQIVND (reference sequence). As DNA, the CDR3 is TGTGCCAGTAACCCCGGGGGACCTTTGGCTTTCTTT. Amino acid sequence: CASNPGGPLAFF.

This clonotype appeared a few times. The chain uses TRBV12-3 or TRBV12-4 and TRBJ2-5; D remains unclear. The last part of the DNA fits TRBJ2-1 better; the J call may be wrong. The CDR3 runs 13 residues. The CDR3 region has the DNA TGTGCCAGCAGTTCCCGGGCCTACAATGAGCAGTTCTTC. Its translation is CASSSRAYNEQFF.

Many counts were recorded for this clonotype. This chain links TRBV20-1 with TRBJ2-5, with 7 bases that match TRBD1. The CDR3 spans 13 residues. V lost 5 bases and J lost 2; bases outside the gene matches: 5. Per germline, CDR1 DFQATT and CDR2 SNEGSKA (reference sequence). The CDR3 bases are TGCAGTGCTGATGACAGGGTACAAGAGACCCAGTACTTC. Protein product: CSADDRVQETQYF.

The chain uses TRBV27 and TRBJ1-2; TRBD1 matches at 8 bases. V shed 6 bases and J 2 bases; nucleotides not matched to a gene: 8. Germline V gene sequence: CDR1 MNHEY, CDR2 SMNVEV (reference sequence). The CDR3 runs 15 residues. Here the CDR3 DNA reads TGTGCCAGCAGCGCCCGGACAGGGTCGAACTATGGCTACACCTTC. This sequence encodes CASSARTGSNYGYTF.

As to this clonotype: A read error may produce the germline difference seen at one junction end. The chain recombines TRBV7-2 with TRBJ2-7; D is possibly TRBD2 (5 bases). This CDR3 has 15 amino acids. Germline CDR1 is SGHTA and CDR2 is FQGNSA. CDR3 sequence: CASSQDEGTYYEQYF. CDR3 in DNA: TGCGCCAGCAGCCAAGATGAGGGAACTTACTACGAGCAGTACTTC. The complete variable domain, with remaining parts taken from reference TRBV7-2 and TRBJ2-7, reads GAGVSQSPSNKVTEKGKDVELRCDPISGHTALYWYRQSLGQGLEFLIYFQGNSAPDKSGLPSDRFSAERTGGSVSTLTIQRTQQEDSAVYLCASSQDEGTYYEQYFGPGTRLTVT.

This chain links TRBV6-5 with TRBJ1-2; D call uncertain. Trimming took 6 bases from V and 9 from J, leaving 20 bases between them. The CDR3 consists of 14 residues. CDR1 is MNHEY and CDR2 is SVGAGI in the germline V gene. The CDR3 region is CASRPAGERESYTF. The CDR3 DNA reads TGTGCCAGCAGACCCGCCGGGGAAAGGGAGAGCTACACCTTC.

The chain recombines TRBV25-1 with TRBJ2-7, with 8 bases that match TRBD2. Losses at the gene ends were 8 bases for V and 2 bases for J; bases not matched to a gene: 11. The CDR3 is 15 residues long. Germline V gene sequence: CDR1 MGHDK, CDR2 SYGVNS. CDR3 in DNA: TGTGCCAGCTCACCAAGCGGGAGCGCACCCTACGAGCAGTACTTC. This gives the protein CASSPSGSAPYEQYF.

In its sample, this clonotype was seen many times. The chain carries TRBV20-1 and TRBJ1-2; D possibly corresponds to TRBD1 (5 bases). The germline V gene has CDR1 DFQATT and CDR2 SNEGSKA (reference sequence). The length of the CDR3 is 11 residues. Trimming shortened V by 6 bases and J by 6 bases, and 11 bases separated the two germline ends. The CDR3 is CSALLGDGYTF. CDR3 DNA sequence: TGCAGTGCCCTCTTGGGGGATGGCTACACCTTC.

The CDR3 DNA follows: TGCAGTGCTAGAGATTTCGTTGCGGGGCTGGCTGGAAACACCATATATTTT. Translation: CSARDFVAGLAGNTIYF. J is TRBJ1-3 and V is TRBV20-1; D is possibly TRBD1 (5 bases). The CDR3 is 17 residues long. The ends were cut back, 0 bases at V and 2 bases at J, with 17 bases in the middle. The germline V gene has CDR1 DFQATT and CDR2 SNEGSKA (reference sequence).

The rearrangement joins TRBV7-4 to TRBJ2-7, with D uncertain. Germline lookup yields CDR1 SGHVT and CDR2 SQSDAQ. The CDR3 has 21 amino acids. Trimming removed 5 bases at V and 1 base at J, with 33 bases between. The CDR3 nucleotides read TGTGCCAGCAGCCATATCGTTCCCTCGGTTGCATCGGCTGGGAAGTCCTACGAGCAGTACTTC. This gives the protein CASSHIVPSVASAGKSYEQYF.